Listed below are T cell receptor beta chains from one sample, sequenced in a study of control samples from healthy donors and cancer patients. Generated by immunoSEQ multiplex PCR, the TCRdb table keeps only in-frame clones and is missing some. Of 35,000 to 50,000 clones listed, about 89% are singletons. The sequenced material came from PBMCs. Receptors originate from a woman aged 60 to 75 with lung cancer. Each CDR3 is given with its conserved first and last residue. Fields, in order: V gene, clone size, J gene, D gene, CDR3 protein, CDR3 DNA. The D gene is left open where the match is weak. The listing skips clone size in some rows; elsewhere it reads once, few, many or a size class.

>TRBV9|.|TRBJ2-7|.
CASSVGAGTGTYEQYF
TGTGCCAGCAGCGTAGGGGCCGGAACAGGGACCTACGAGCAGTACTTC
>TRBV2|.|TRBJ2-7|TRBD1
CASKRDSSYEQYF
TGTGCCAGCAAGAGGGACAGCTCCTACGAGCAGTACTTC
>TRBV11-3|.|TRBJ2-2|TRBD2
CATQAGVSTGELFF
TGTGCCACTCAAGCGGGAGTGAGCACCGGGGAGCTGTTTTTT
>TRBV19|once|TRBJ2-6|TRBD1
CASRDRMLSGANVLTF
TGTGCCAGTAGGGACAGGATGCTCTCTGGGGCCAACGTCCTGACTTTC
>TRBV5-6|once|TRBJ2-1|.
CASSLVSGGDIDEQFF
TGTGCCAGCAGCTTGGTTAGCGGAGGGGATATAGATGAGCAGTTCTTC
>TRBV28|.|TRBJ2-1|TRBD1
CASTQTGQGHNEQFF
TGTGCCAGCACACAAACGGGACAGGGCCACAATGAGCAGTTCTTC
>TRBV11-3|medium-sized|TRBJ1-1|.
CASSFRGGTEAFF
TGTGCCAGCAGCTTTAGAGGCGGGACTGAAGCTTTCTTT
>TRBV5-1|.|TRBJ2-5|.
CASSPGLMYQETQYF
TGCGCCAGCAGCCCAGGACTGATGTACCAAGAGACCCAGTACTTC
>TRBV7-2|.|TRBJ2-1|TRBD2
CASSFLGALAGVGNEQFF
TGTGCCAGCAGCTTCCTCGGGGCCCTAGCGGGAGTAGGTAATGAGCAGTTCTTC
>TRBV30|.|TRBJ2-7|TRBD2
CAWSLTSGAEQYF
TGTGCCTGGAGCCTGACTAGCGGGGCCGAGCAGTACTTC
>TRBV5-4|.|TRBJ2-1|TRBD1
CASRSRDSAYNEQFF
TGTGCCAGCAGGAGCCGGGACAGTGCCTACAATGAGCAGTTCTTC
>TRBV7-7|.|TRBJ2-3|TRBD2
CASSPGLAGGADTQYF
TGTGCCAGCAGCCCGGGACTAGCGGGAGGTGCGGATACGCAGTATTTT
>TRBV29-1|.|TRBJ1-1|.
CSVAGTASEAFF
TGCAGCGTTGCCGGGACGGCTAGTGAAGCTTTCTTT
>TRBV12-5|.|TRBJ1-1|.
CASGLQEPKAFF
TGTGCTAGTGGTTTGCAGGAACCAAAAGCTTTCTTT
>TRBV9|.|TRBJ2-7|.
CASSPTVGGRGEQYF
TGTGCCAGCAGCCCCACGGTTGGGGGCCGGGGCGAGCAGTACTTC
>TRBV2|.|TRBJ2-6|TRBD1
CASSDTGVSSGANVLTF
TGTGCCAGCAGTGACACAGGGGTCAGCTCTGGGGCCAACGTCCTGACTTTC
>TRBV6-2/TRBV6-3|few|TRBJ2-2|.
CASSYVGAGELFF
TGTGCCAGCAGTTACGTGGGGGCCGGGGAGCTGTTTTTT
>TRBV18|.|TRBJ1-4|TRBD1
CASSPRGTEVLFF
TGTGCCAGCTCACCACGGGGGACAGAGGTACTGTTTTTT
>TRBV24-1|.|TRBJ1-5|.
CATSATGILGPQHF
TGTGCCACCAGTGCAACGGGGATCCTAGGGCCCCAGCATTTT
>TRBV7-3|.|TRBJ2-1|.
CASSPRTGASYNEQFF
TGTGCCAGCAGCCCCCGGACTGGGGCGTCCTACAATGAGCAGTTCTTC
>TRBV28|once|TRBJ2-7|.
CASRDSRYEQYF
TGTGCCAGCAGGGACAGTCGCTACGAGCAGTACTTC
>TRBV6-5|.|TRBJ2-1|TRBD1
CASRGTGGGNEQFF
TGTGCCAGCAGGGGGACAGGGGGCGGAAATGAGCAGTTCTTC
>TRBV4-1|.|TRBJ2-1|TRBD1
CASSQRDRTYNEQFF
TGCGCCAGCAGCCAACGGGACAGAACCTACAATGAGCAGTTCTTC
>TRBV6-5|.|TRBJ2-1|TRBD2
CASSYKGERGDEQFF
TGTGCCAGCAGTTATAAAGGGGAACGGGGGGATGAGCAGTTCTTC
>TRBV5-4|.|TRBJ2-1|TRBD1
CASSQGANNEQFF
TGTGCCAGCAGCCAGGGGGCAAACAATGAGCAGTTCTTC
>TRBV5-1|.|TRBJ1-1|TRBD1
CASSGWGQGGTEAFF
TGCGCCAGCAGCGGATGGGGGCAGGGGGGCACTGAAGCTTTCTTT
>TRBV5-6|few|TRBJ2-7|.
CASSLRGPPPDEQYF
TGTGCCAGCAGCTTGCGGGGCCCCCCCCCAGACGAGCAGTACTTC
>TRBV5-1|.|TRBJ1-6|.
CASSQENSPLHF
TGCGCCAGCAGCCAGGAGAATTCACCCCTCCACTTT
>TRBV4-3|few|TRBJ1-3|.
CASSQDSAGFFGNTIYF
TGCGCCAGCAGCCAAGATTCTGCCGGTTTTTTTGGAAACACCATATATTTT
>TRBV6-4|.|TRBJ2-1|TRBD2
CASSDDGTSGYNEQFF
TGTGCCAGCAGTGACGACGGGACTAGCGGATACAATGAGCAGTTCTTC
>TRBV7-3|.|TRBJ2-1|.
CASSLDGPLDEQFF
TGTGCCAGCAGCTTAGACGGGCCGTTGGATGAGCAGTTCTTC
>TRBV6-6|.|TRBJ2-7|TRBD1
CASSYSTGGSYEQYF
TGTGCCAGCAGTTACTCGACAGGGGGCTCCTACGAGCAGTACTTC
>TRBV19|.|TRBJ1-5|.
CASSIGRSRNQPQHF
TGTGCCAGTAGTATAGGCAGAAGTAGAAATCAGCCCCAGCATTTT
>TRBV2|.|TRBJ2-3|.
CASSNSRGLRTDTQYF
TGTGCCAGCAGTAACTCGCGGGGTTTGAGGACAGATACGCAGTATTTT
>TRBV3-1/TRBV3-2|.|TRBJ2-2|TRBD2
CASSQDDGRRVGELFF
TGTGCCAGCAGCCAAGATGACGGGAGGAGGGTCGGGGAGCTGTTTTTT
>TRBV7-9|.|TRBJ1-4|.
CASSLRQVATNEKLFF
TGTGCCAGCAGCCTCCGACAGGTCGCAACTAATGAAAAACTGTTTTTT
>TRBV5-1|.|TRBJ2-1|TRBD2
CASSLTSGIPGDEQFF
TGCGCCAGCAGCTTGACTAGCGGGATCCCCGGCGATGAGCAGTTCTTC
>TRBV27|once|TRBJ2-7|TRBD2
CASRKKLAGGPLEQYF
TGTGCCAGCAGAAAAAAATTAGCGGGAGGTCCTCTCGAGCAGTACTTC
>TRBV7-9|.|TRBJ2-7|TRBD2
CASSSPAGEAGGHSYEQYF
TGTGCCAGCAGCTCCCCGGCGGGAGAGGCGGGAGGGCACTCCTACGAGCAGTACTTC
>TRBV7-9|.|TRBJ2-5|.
CASSFTSGETQYF
TGTGCCAGCAGCTTTACGTCAGGGGAGACCCAGTACTTC
>TRBV11-1|.|TRBJ2-3|TRBD2
CASSVGLAGANTQYF
TGTGCCAGCTCCGTCGGGCTAGCGGGAGCAAATACGCAGTATTTT
>TRBV5-1|.|TRBJ2-1|TRBD2
CASSRQTSGSKDEQFF
TGCGCCAGCAGCAGACAAACTAGCGGGAGTAAGGATGAGCAGTTCTTC
>TRBV30|.|TRBJ1-4|.
CAFLGRQEGEKLFF
TGTGCCTTCTTGGGGAGACAGGAAGGTGAAAAACTGTTTTTT
>TRBV21-1|.|TRBJ1-1|.
CASSKVRTGSTEAFF
TGTGCCAGCAGCAAAGTTCGGACAGGGAGTACTGAAGCTTTCTTT
>TRBV6-2/TRBV6-3|.|TRBJ1-1|.
CASSDLPPGGTVMNTEAFF
TGTGCCAGCAGTGACCTCCCTCCCGGTGGGACGGTGATGAACACTGAAGCTTTCTTT
>TRBV28|.|TRBJ1-3|.
CASSLTVSGNTIYF
TGTGCCAGCAGTTTAACGGTTTCTGGAAACACCATATATTTT
>TRBV29-1|.|TRBJ1-2|TRBD1
CSAETGTGYGYTF
TGCAGCGCGGAGACAGGGACAGGCTATGGCTACACCTTC
>TRBV24-1|.|TRBJ1-1|.
CATSNRVATEAFF
TGTGCCACCAGTAACAGGGTTGCCACTGAAGCTTTCTTT
>TRBV7-9|.|TRBJ2-7|.
CASSLGPGYEQYF
TGTGCCAGCAGCTTAGGGCCAGGGTACGAGCAGTACTTC
>TRBV6-5|.|TRBJ1-1|.
CASSYGDGNTEAFF
TGTGCCAGCAGTTACGGGGACGGGAACACTGAAGCTTTCTTT